This is a list of T cell receptor beta chains from one sample in a study of prognosis after radiotherapy for stage I lung cancer. TCRdb recomputed calls from the multiplex PCR reads with MiXCR, one row per CDR3 protein. Of about 32,000 distinct CDR3 sequences listed, about 39% are singletons. The sequences come from PBMCs, collected before or after stereotactic body radiation therapy (not recorded which). The receptors derive from a donor over 45 with non-small cell lung cancer. Both conserved end residues are part of each CDR3. Each record gives: V gene, clone size, J gene, D gene, CDR3 DNA, CDR3 protein. D genes are given only for firm matches. Only some rows state a clone size, as once, few, many or a class for expanded clones.

TRBV7-3,many,TRBJ2-1,-,TGTGCCAGCAGCTTAACTGGGGGTGGCAATGAGCAGTTCTTC,CASSLTGGGNEQFF
TRBV6-1,medium-sized,TRBJ1-1,TRBD1,TGTGCCAGCAAACCGGGACAGGGGGCGGACACTGAAGCTTTCTTT,CASKPGQGADTEAFF
TRBV6-2/TRBV6-3,medium-sized,TRBJ2-1,-,TGTGCCAGCAACAGTCCGGGAGTAAGTAATGAGCAGTTCTTC,CASNSPGVSNEQFF
TRBV30,-,TRBJ1-6,-,TGTGTCTGGAGTGCAGGAGTAACGCCCCTCCACTTT,CVWSAGVTPLHF
TRBV6-2/TRBV6-3,-,TRBJ2-1,TRBD2,TGTGCCAACAGTTACTCCAGCGGGAGGGCCAATGAGCAGTTCTTC,CANSYSSGRANEQFF
TRBV9,-,TRBJ2-3,TRBD2,TGTGCCAGCAGCGTGTCGGCGGGAGCTGGAGATACGCAGTATTTT,CASSVSAGAGDTQYF
TRBV19,medium-sized,TRBJ1-6,-,TGTGCCAGTAGTATCGGGAATTCACCCCTCCACTTT,CASSIGNSPLHF
TRBV9,many,TRBJ2-1,TRBD2,TGTGCCAGCAGCGCTAGCGGGAGCTCCTACAATGAGCAGTTCTTC,CASSASGSSYNEQFF
TRBV5-4,-,TRBJ1-1,-,TGTGCCATGAACAGGAACCTGGACACTGAAGCTTTCTTT,CAMNRNLDTEAFF
TRBV12-3/TRBV12-4,-,TRBJ1-3,-,TGTGCCAGCATCCAGGGTTCCGGAGACACCATATATTTT,CASIQGSGDTIYF
TRBV6-2/TRBV6-3,many,TRBJ2-3,-,TGTGCCAGCAGTTCTATAGGGACTAGCACAGATACGCAGTATTTT,CASSSIGTSTDTQYF
TRBV11-1,many,TRBJ1-5,-,TGTGCCAGCAGCTTAGATGCAGGGACCGATCAGCCCCAGCATTTT,CASSLDAGTDQPQHF
TRBV5-1,-,TRBJ2-7,TRBD2,TGCGCCAGCAGCCATGTACTAGCGGCGGACTCCTACGAGCAGTACTTC,CASSHVLAADSYEQYF
TRBV9,many,TRBJ2-3,TRBD2,TGTGCCAGCAGCGCCGGGACTAGCGGCCCAGATACGCAGTATTTT,CASSAGTSGPDTQYF
TRBV24-1,many,TRBJ2-1,-,TGTGCCACCATGAAACAGGGACCTGAGCAGTTCTTC,CATMKQGPEQFF
TRBV2,-,TRBJ1-2,TRBD1,TGTGCCAGCAGTGTGATCGGACAGGGAGATCCCCTATATGGCTACACCTTC,CASSVIGQGDPLYGYTF
TRBV5-1,-,TRBJ1-1,-,TGCGCCAGCAGATCCGGTAATTGGAGCACTGAAGCTTTCTTT,CASRSGNWSTEAFF
TRBV6-1,-,TRBJ1-2,-,TGTGCCAGCAGTGAAACGTCAGTGGGCTACACCTTC,CASSETSVGYTF
TRBV4-1,many,TRBJ2-4,-,TGCGCCAGCAGCCAATTTTATCAGGGGGGGAACATTCAGTACTTC,CASSQFYQGGNIQYF
TRBV7-9,-,TRBJ2-1,-,TGTGCCAGCAGCTTAGTAAGCGGCGATGAGCAGTTCTTC,CASSLVSGDEQFF
TRBV6-1,-,TRBJ2-2,TRBD1,TGCGCCAGCAGGGACAGTTCACTCTCCAACACTACCGGGGAGCTGTTTTTT,CASRDSSLSNTTGELFF